One sample yielded the 23 T cell receptor beta chains listed below, sequenced in a study of CD8+ T cells in alopecia areata. TCR sequencing used cDNA made by reverse transcription of extracted RNA. Repertoires were generated with immunoSEQ multiplex PCR, while TCRdb's copy carries only in-frame clones and drops some. The repertoire includes under 300,000 clones, 67% of them detected once, and around 1.2% sits in the top ten. The sequenced sample was CD4+ T cells sorted from blood, obtained at week 0. The receptors shown here come from a human donor with alopecia areata.

The V call is TRBV30, the J call TRBJ1-1; TRBD1 might be the D (6 bases). This CDR3 region has 12 residues. V lost 5 bases and J lost 6, with 13 bases in between. Germline CDR1 is GTSNPN and CDR2 is SVGIG (reference sequence). The CDR3 coding sequence is TGTGCCTGGCTTTCCAGGGGTCCTGAAGCTTTCTTT. It specifies CAWLSRGPEAFF.

The rearrangement uses TRBV7-9 and TRBJ2-1, with 10 bases that match TRBD2. CDR1 is SEHNR, CDR2 FQNEAQ, per germline (reference sequence). V was clipped by 2 bases and J by 7 bases; unmatched bases: 5. CDR3 length: 15 amino acids. The DNA of the CDR3 is TGTGCCAGCAGCTTAACTAGCGGGGCTTCGAATGAGCAGTTCTTC. Its protein product is CASSLTSGASNEQFF.

The chain is built from TRBV4-3 and TRBJ2-3; D possibly corresponds to TRBD2 (6 bases). Germline V CDR1 and CDR2: LGHNA, YSLEER. The CDR3 is 14 residues long. Trimming stripped 5 bases from V and 2 bases from J, with 11 bases between. The CDR3: CASSYSGSTDTQYF. CDR3 sequence (DNA): TGCGCCAGCAGCTATAGCGGATCCACAGATACGCAGTATTTT.

The rearrangement joins TRBV9 to TRBJ2-7, with TRBD1 identical over 11 bases. The CDR3 has 15 residues. Germline V CDR1 and CDR2: SGDLS, YYNGEE. The ends lost 2 bases at V and 5 bases at J; junction bases unmatched: 6. The chain's CDR3 is CASSVLGQGAHEQYF. CDR3 nucleotide sequence: TGTGCCAGCAGCGTGCTTGGACAGGGGGCCCACGAGCAGTACTTC. The whole variable domain, remainder taken from reference TRBV9 and TRBJ2-7, is DSGVTQTPKHLITATGQRVTLRCSPRSGDLSVYWYQQSLDQGLQFLIQYYNGEERAKGNILERFSAQQFPDLHSELNLSSLELGDSALYFCASSVLGQGAHEQYFGPGTRLTVT.

The chain combines TRBV7-2 with TRBJ2-1; the D gene is possibly TRBD2 (6 bases). Trimming shortened V by 4 bases and J by 14 bases, and 15 bases separated the two germline ends. The germline CDR1 and CDR2 sequences are SGHTA and FQGNSA. This CDR3 has 12 residues. This CDR3 is CASSSSGGVEFF. The CDR3 bases are TGTGCCAGCAGCTCCTCGGGCGGGGTTGAGTTCTTC.

The J gene is TRBJ2-5, the V gene TRBV20-1; D remains ambiguous. Germline CDR1 and CDR2: DFQATT and SNEGSKA (reference sequence). This CDR3 has 10 residues. V lost 6 bases to trimming and J lost 7 bases, with 9 bases between them. CDR3 sequence: CSARNWTQYF. CDR3 nucleotide sequence: TGCAGTGCAAGAAATTGGACCCAGTACTTC.

This chain uses TRBV14 with TRBJ2-1; TRBD1 or TRBD2 may be the D gene (5 bases each). This CDR3 is built from 12 residues. Per the germline V gene, CDR1 is SGHDN and CDR2 is FVKESK. V shed 3 bases and J shed 9 bases, with 9 bases lying between them. CDR3 coding DNA: TGTGCCAGCAGCCAGGGACGAATTGAGCAGTTCTTC. Its protein product is CASSQGRIEQFF. The entire variable domain, with the rest obtained from reference TRBV14 and TRBJ2-1, is as follows: EAGVTQFPSHSVIEKGQTVTLRCDPISGHDNLYWYRRVMGKEIKFLLHFVKESKQDESGMPNNRFLAERTGGTYSTLKVQPAELEDSGVYFCASSQGRIEQFFGPGTRLTVL.

The chain links TRBV6-5 to TRBJ1-6; D call uncertain. Trimming removed 7 bases from V and 8 bases from J, with 12 bases in between. CDR1 and CDR2 (germline): MNHEY, SVGAGI. The CDR3 is 13 residues long. Here the CDR3 reads CASTLSGYSPLHF. The CDR3 region has the DNA TGTGCCAGCACCCTTTCCGGGTATTCACCCCTCCACTTT.

Turning to this clone: This same CDR3 is encoded by further DNA sequences in the sample. The J gene is TRBJ2-6, the V gene TRBV9; D is unclear. V shed 2 bases and J shed 4 bases, with 4 bases lying between them. Looked up from germline, CDR1 is SGDLS and CDR2 is YYNGEE. The CDR3 loop spans 13 amino acids. Here the CDR3 DNA reads TGTGCCAGCAGCGTCTCAGGGGCCAACGTCCTGACTTTC. The encoded protein is CASSVSGANVLTF.

The CDR3 sequence: CASSDSNSNEKLFF. The CDR3 coding sequence is TGTGCCAGCAGTGATAGCAACAGTAATGAAAAACTGTTTTTT. The chain joins TRBV27 to TRBJ1-4; unclear D gene. Germline V gives CDR1 MNHEY, CDR2 SMNVEV (reference sequence). The CDR3 runs 14 residues. The V end was cut by 5 bases, the J end by 4 bases, with 11 bases between.

J is TRBJ2-1 and V is TRBV25-1; 9 bases map to TRBD1. After removal of 8 bases from V and 5 bases from J, the junction contained 4 bases not matched to a gene. The CDR3 loop spans 13 amino acids. The germline CDR1 and CDR2 sequences are MGHDK and SYGVNS. In DNA form, the CDR3 reads TGTGCCAGCCGTCGGACAGGGGACAATGAGCAGTTCTTC. Protein sequence: CASRRTGDNEQFF.

Written as DNA, the CDR3 is TGTGCCAGCAGCCCAACAGGGGGGGAGACCCAGTACTTC. This codes for CASSPTGGETQYF. V and J are TRBV11-3 and TRBJ2-5, with 8 bases that match TRBD1. The CDR3 loop spans 13 amino acids. V trimming: 5 bases; J trimming: 5 bases; junction bases outside the gene matches: 4. In germline, CDR1 is SGHNT, CDR2 YENEEA.

This clone appeared a few times. The chain couples TRBV6-1 to TRBJ1-4; D remains unclear. Trimming pared 6 bases from V and 0 bases from J, leaving 11 bases between. This CDR3 spans 15 amino acids. CDR1 and CDR2 (germline): MNHNS, SASEGT. CDR3 loop: CASRRAGATNEKLFF. As DNA, the CDR3 is TGTGCCAGCAGACGAGCGGGAGCAACTAATGAAAAACTGTTTTTT.

The rearrangement joins TRBV11-2 to TRBJ2-3, with a weak D call TRBD1 (5 bases). The germline CDR1 and CDR2 sequences are SGHAT and FQNNGV. This CDR3 comprises 13 residues. V lost 1 base, J lost 4 bases, and 6 bases lay in between. The CDR3: CASSLVGADTQYF. CDR3 coding DNA: TGTGCCAGCAGCTTAGTAGGGGCAGATACGCAGTATTTT.

V gene TRBV12-5 combines with J gene TRBJ1-2, with D possibly TRBD1 on 5 matching bases. The germline V gene has CDR1 LGHNT and CDR2 FRNRAP. Trimming took 0 bases from V and 6 from J, leaving 11 bases between them. CDR3 size: 14 residues. The DNA of the CDR3 is TGTGCTAGTGGTTTGGTACCAGGCAGGGATGGCTACACCTTC. Amino acid sequence: CASGLVPGRDGYTF.

The chain recombines TRBV29-1 with TRBJ2-5, with D possibly TRBD1 on 5 matching bases. The CDR3 has 13 residues. Germline V lookup: CDR1 SQVTM, CDR2 ANQGSEA. V gave up 4 bases and J gave up 5 bases, with 14 bases separating them. The DNA for the CDR3 is TGCAGCGTTGTGGGGCCGGATGAGGAGACCCAGTACTTC. This encodes CSVVGPDEETQYF.

This chain uses TRBV6-5 with TRBJ1-2, with D hard to call. Germline CDR1 and CDR2: MNHEY and SVGAGI. CDR3 size: 13 residues. The V end was cut by 7 bases, the J end by 6 bases, with 15 bases between. CDR3 sequence: CASKAPGVHGYTF. Written as DNA, the CDR3 is TGTGCCAGCAAAGCTCCCGGGGTGCATGGCTACACCTTC.

This clone appeared a few times. Distinct nucleotide sequences in the sample also encode this CDR3. CDR3 DNA sequence: TGCAGCGTTGGTGAGGAGACCCAGTACTTC. As protein: CSVGEETQYF. V and J are TRBV29-1 and TRBJ2-5; D unresolved. Germline V CDR1 and CDR2: SQVTM, ANQGSEA. The CDR3 sequence is 10 residues long. V lost 4 bases and J 5 bases, leaving 5 bases between the germline ends. Full variable domain (remainder filled in from reference TRBV29-1 and TRBJ2-5): SAVISQKPSRDICQRGTSLTIQCQVDSQVTMMFWYRQQPGQSLTLIATANQGSEATYESGFVIDKFPISRPNLTFSTLTVSNMSPEDSSIYLCSVGEETQYFGPGTRLLVL.

The table lists this clone with many counts. This chain connects TRBV18 to TRBJ2-7; D may be TRBD1 or TRBD2 (6 bases each). The CDR3 runs to 18 residues. V dropped 0 bases and J dropped 5 bases, with 23 bases sitting between them. Per the germline V gene, CDR1 is KGHSH and CDR2 is LQKENI. CDR3 nucleotide sequence: TGTGCCAGCTCACCACCACGGGGGCAGCGAGGAGCTTCCCACGAGCAGTACTTC. The encoded protein is CASSPPRGQRGASHEQYF.

This chain connects TRBV4-1 to TRBJ2-3; D may match TRBD1 or TRBD2 (5 bases each). Germline V gene lookup returns CDR1 MGHRA and CDR2 YSYEKL. The CDR3 totals 15 residues. V lost 0 bases, J lost 7 bases, and 14 bases lay in between. The CDR3 coding sequence is TGCGCCAGCAGCCAAGATCCCGGGACGTCTCATACGCAGTATTTT. Translated, it gives CASSQDPGTSHTQYF.

This chain links TRBV29-1 with TRBJ1-2; D uncertain. The ends were cut back, 7 bases at V and 3 bases at J, with 12 bases in the middle. CDR3 length equals 12 residues. The germline gives CDR1 SQVTM, CDR2 ANQGSEA. This chain's CDR3 is CSAGSTDYGYTF. The CDR3 DNA reads TGCAGCGCCGGGTCCACTGACTATGGCTACACCTTC.

The table lists this clone with a few counts. The chain carries TRBV29-1 and TRBJ2-5; D is tentatively TRBD1 or TRBD2 (5 bases each). V was shortened by 6 bases and J by 2 bases, with 13 bases between the two germline ends. From germline, CDR1 is SQVTM and CDR2 ANQGSEA. The CDR3 contains 13 residues. The CDR3 DNA follows: TGCAGCGTGTACGGGACCGATCAAGAGACCCAGTACTTC. Encoded protein: CSVYGTDQETQYF.

The chain employs TRBV9 and TRBJ1-4; weak D call: TRBD1 (5 bases). Germline-derived CDR1 and CDR2 are SGDLS and YYNGEE. There are 14 residues in the CDR3. With 3 bases removed from V and 8 bases from J, the gap between germline ends came to 14 bases. Written as DNA, the CDR3 is TGTGCCAGCAGCGAGGGACGAGGCCAGGAAAAACTGTTTTTT. Protein sequence: CASSEGRGQEKLFF. The full variable domain, completed using reference TRBV9 and TRBJ1-4, is DSGVTQTPKHLITATGQRVTLRCSPRSGDLSVYWYQQSLDQGLQFLIQYYNGEERAKGNILERFSAQQFPDLHSELNLSSLELGDSALYFCASSEGRGQEKLFFGSGTQLSVL.